Listed here are 27 T cell receptor beta chains from one sample, sequenced in a study of blood T cell repertoires in COVID-19. Measured with immunoSEQ multiplex PCR; TCRdb has only the in-frame clones, and not every one. The data contain about 430,000 clones, 88% of them singletons. Material for sequencing was PBMCs or T cells enriched from blood (not recorded which). The receptors originated from a woman younger than 35 who had been exposed to COVID-19.

This chain's CDR3 is CASSFVQGKNTEAFF. The CDR3 DNA is TGTGCCAGCAGTTTCGTACAGGGCAAGAACACTGAAGCTTTCTTT. The chain joins TRBV28 to TRBJ1-1; tentative D call: TRBD1 (6 bases). The germline V gene encodes CDR1 MDHEN and CDR2 SYDVKM. There are 15 residues in the CDR3. V was clipped by 3 bases and J by 1 base, with 12 bases between them.

This sequence joins TRBV6-5 and TRBJ2-7; tentative D call: TRBD2 (5 bases). Trimming took 6 bases from V and 9 from J, leaving 12 bases between them. CDR1 and CDR2 (germline): MNHEY, SVGAGI. CDR3 size: 11 residues. The CDR3 DNA reads TGTGCCAGCAGCGCCCCCCTAGCGCAGTACTTC. Residues: CASSAPLAQYF.

The chain uses TRBV27 and TRBJ2-7; 8 bases are shared with TRBD2. Germline CDR1 is MNHEY and CDR2 is SMNVEV (reference sequence). V was clipped by 4 bases and J by 3 bases; unmatched bases: 5. The CDR3 is 14 amino acids. CDR3 in DNA: TGTGCCAGCAGTTCAGCGGGAGTTATCTACGAGCAGTACTTC. It yields the protein CASSSAGVIYEQYF.

The CDR3 reads CASSVGLPPGGELFF. The CDR3 DNA reads as TGCGCCAGCAGCGTTGGACTACCCCCCGGCGGGGAGCTGTTTTTT. The chain employs TRBV5-1 and TRBJ2-2, with a weak D call TRBD2 (6 bases). V was shortened by 4 bases and J by 7 bases, with 17 bases between the two germline ends. The CDR3 spans 15 residues. CDR1 and CDR2 from the germline V gene are SGHRS and YFSETQ.

This clone was found a few times. This sequence joins TRBV7-3 and TRBJ1-1; 9 bases match TRBD1. CDR1 and CDR2 from the germline V gene are SGHTA and FQGTGA. The V and J ends lost 4 bases and 4 bases, in that order; junction bases with no gene match: 10. This CDR3 spans 16 amino acids. This CDR3 is CASSSGETGGRTEAFF. The CDR3, as DNA: TGTGCCAGCAGCTCAGGAGAGACAGGGGGTCGCACTGAAGCTTTCTTT.

The CDR3 spells CASSDSKGLAPYEQYF. Written as DNA, the CDR3 is TGTGCCAGCAGTGACTCGAAGGGACTAGCCCCCTACGAGCAGTACTTC. This chain connects TRBV6-4 to TRBJ2-7; 9 bases fit TRBD2. The germline V gene encodes CDR1 MRHNA and CDR2 SNTAGT. The CDR3 runs 16 residues. Trimming cost V 0 bases and J 2 bases; bases outside gene matches: 5.

This clone has just one count. The chain joins TRBV4-2 to TRBJ1-4; the D gene is possibly TRBD1 (5 bases). Deletions cut 5 bases from V and 7 bases from J, with 14 bases between. This CDR3 region has 14 residues. The germline V gene has CDR1 LGHNA and CDR2 YNFKEQ. CDR3 residues: CASSLGTGSEKLFF. The CDR3, as DNA: TGTGCCAGCAGCTTAGGGACTGGGAGTGAAAAACTGTTTTTT.

About this clone: This same CDR3 is encoded by further DNA sequences in the sample. This sequence joins TRBV19 and TRBJ2-1; 11 bases map to TRBD2. Trimming at V came to 4 bases and at J to 7 bases, leaving 6 bases not matched to a gene. The CDR3 loop spans 15 amino acids. Germline assignment: CDR1 LNHDA and CDR2 SQIVND (reference sequence). CDR3 sequence reads: CASSKLAGAYNEQFF. The CDR3 coding sequence is TGTGCCAGTAGTAAACTAGCGGGAGCATATAATGAGCAGTTCTTC.

The J gene is TRBJ1-3, the V gene TRBV28, with 8 bases identical to TRBD1. The CDR3 is 19 residues long. Per the germline V gene, CDR1 is MDHEN and CDR2 is SYDVKM. The trim removed 10 bases at V and 1 base at J, leaving 21 bases unmatched. The CDR3 DNA follows: TGTGCCACCATGGCCACCTATACAACAGGGGGACTATCTGGAAACACCATATATTTT. This encodes CATMATYTTGGLSGNTIYF. Full variable domain (remainder filled in from reference TRBV28 and TRBJ1-3): DVKVTQSSRYLVKRTGEKVFLECVQDMDHENMFWYRQDPGLGLRLIYFSYDVKMKEKGDIPEGYSVSREKKERFSLILESASTNQTSMYLCATMATYTTGGLSGNTIYFGEGSWLTVV.

The chain links TRBV27 to TRBJ1-1; 8 nucleotides match TRBD1. Germline assignment: CDR1 MNHEY and CDR2 SMNVEV (reference sequence). The CDR3 covers 13 residues. V was clipped by 8 bases and J by 7 bases; unmatched bases: 9. The CDR3 DNA is TGTGCCAGCGGGGACAGGTTGTTGGATGAAGCTTTCTTT. Translated, it gives CASGDRLLDEAFF.

The chain carries TRBV4-3 and TRBJ2-2; 8 positions match TRBD2. Germline lookup yields CDR1 LGHNA and CDR2 YSLEER. This CDR3 is 19 amino acids long. V dropped 1 base and J dropped 0; count of bases not matched to a gene: 10. This CDR3 reads CASSQVPRRLATNTGELFF. The CDR3 nucleotides read TGCGCCAGCAGCCAAGTCCCACGCCGACTAGCGACGAACACCGGGGAGCTGTTTTTT.

The chain employs TRBV10-1 and TRBJ1-2, with D uncertain. Germline V gene data show CDR1 as WNHNN and CDR2 as SYGVQD (reference sequence). There are 14 residues in the CDR3. The V and J ends lost 2 bases and 5 bases respectively, with 12 bases between them. CDR3 coding DNA: TGCGCCAGCAGTGAGGGCGGTGTGAGTTATGGCTACACCTTC. Translation gives CASSEGGVSYGYTF.

V is TRBV9 and J is TRBJ1-2; unclear D gene. Trimming took 3 bases from V and 4 from J, leaving 13 bases between them. CDR3 size: 14 residues. Germline CDR1 reads SGDLS; CDR2 reads YYNGEE. The CDR3 here is CASSAITHTYGYTF. As DNA, the CDR3 is TGTGCCAGCAGCGCCATCACGCACACCTATGGCTACACCTTC.

The gene calls are TRBV9 and TRBJ2-7, with 7 bases lining up with TRBD2. With 3 bases clipped from V and 3 bases from J, the junction kept 6 bases outside the gene matches. Germline loops: CDR1 SGDLS, CDR2 YYNGEE. This CDR3 region has 14 residues. The DNA of the CDR3 is TGTGCCAGCAGCGCGGGGGGAGGCGGCTACGAGCAGTACTTC. Its translation: CASSAGGGGYEQYF. The whole variable domain, remainder taken from reference TRBV9 and TRBJ2-7, is DSGVTQTPKHLITATGQRVTLRCSPRSGDLSVYWYQQSLDQGLQFLIQYYNGEERAKGNILERFSAQQFPDLHSELNLSSLELGDSALYFCASSAGGGGYEQYFGPGTRLTVT.

A few counts support this clone. The chain recombines TRBV18 with TRBJ1-6; 11 positions match TRBD1. Trimming cost V 6 bases and J 3 bases; bases outside gene matches: 4. The CDR3 is 16 amino acids. The V gene's germline CDR1 is KGHSH and CDR2 LQKENI. CDR3 coding DNA: TGTGCCAGCTCCTTGGGACAGGGGGTCTATAATTCACCCCTCCACTTT. Its protein product is CASSLGQGVYNSPLHF. Looking up the rest from reference TRBV18 and TRBJ1-6 gives the full variable domain: NAGVMQNPRHLVRRRGQEARLRCSPMKGHSHVYWYRQLPEEGLKFMVYLQKENIIDESGMPKERFSAEFPKEGPSILRIQQVVRGDSAAYFCASSLGQGVYNSPLHFGNGTRLTVT.

The chain combines TRBV2 with TRBJ2-1; weak D call: TRBD1 (5 bases). This CDR3 region has 13 residues. Germline lookup yields CDR1 SNHLY and CDR2 FYNNEI. The V end lost 4 bases, the J end lost 5 bases, and 9 bases lay between the germline ends. The CDR3 DNA follows: TGTGCCAGCAGTGTGTCGACAGACAATGAGCAGTTCTTC. This codes for CASSVSTDNEQFF.

This chain uses TRBV29-1 with TRBJ2-7, with D unresolved. The germline gives CDR1 SQVTM, CDR2 ANQGSEA. V lost 7 bases and J 0 bases, leaving 22 bases between the germline ends. The CDR3 runs to 16 residues. CDR3 sequence reads: CSAIKTSRNPSYEQYF. The CDR3 nucleotides are TGCAGCGCTATCAAGACAAGTCGAAACCCCTCCTACGAGCAGTACTTC.

The chain has TRBV4-1 and TRBJ2-3; TRBD2 matches 7 bases. The CDR3 loop spans 20 amino acids. V lost 0 bases and J lost 1; bases outside the gene matches: 16. Germline V gene data show CDR1 as MGHRA and CDR2 as YSYEKL. CDR3 in DNA: TGCGCCAGCAGCCAAGATCCTGGGCTATTCGCGGGAGTCGGCACAGATACGCAGTATTTT. This codes for CASSQDPGLFAGVGTDTQYF.

The CDR3 DNA sequence: TGTGCCAGCAGACCCCCTTCCGGGTCAGGGGGCCGGGGCACCGGGGAGCTGTTTTTT. The encoded protein is CASRPPSGSGGRGTGELFF. V is TRBV28 and J is TRBJ2-2; 8 bases map to TRBD1. The trim removed 6 bases at V and 4 bases at J, leaving 19 bases unmatched. Germline V gives CDR1 MDHEN, CDR2 SYDVKM. The length of the CDR3 is 19 residues.

This clone was counted a few times. This chain connects TRBV6-1 to TRBJ1-2, with D unresolved. With 5 bases removed from V and 6 bases from J, the gap between germline ends came to 7 bases. CDR3 size: 11 residues. Per the germline V gene, CDR1 is MNHNS and CDR2 is SASEGT. For the CDR3, the DNA is TGTGCCAGCAGTTCCCCAGATGGCTACACCTTC. Protein sequence: CASSSPDGYTF.

CDR3 in DNA: TGCGCCAGCAGTGAGGCCGTTCGAGGGCGCGACGAGCAGTACTTC. Translating it yields CASSEAVRGRDEQYF. The gene calls are TRBV10-2 and TRBJ2-7, with TRBD2 as a possible D gene (5 bases). With 2 bases removed from V and 5 bases from J, the gap between germline ends came to 16 bases. The CDR3 length is 15 residues. The V gene's germline CDR1 is WSHSY and CDR2 SAAADI.

This clone was detected a few times. This chain links TRBV2 with TRBJ1-6, with 8 bases lining up with TRBD1. CDR3 size: 13 residues. V gave up 11 bases and J gave up 6 bases; unmatched junction bases: 6. CDR1 is SNHLY and CDR2 is FYNNEI in the germline V gene. CDR3 DNA: TGTGCCCTTGGGGACAGGAGTAATTCACCCCTCCACTTT. This encodes CALGDRSNSPLHF. Full variable domain (missing parts from reference TRBV2 and TRBJ1-6): EPEVTQTPSHQVTQMGQEVILRCVPISNHLYFYWYRQILGQKVEFLVSFYNNEISEKSEIFDDQFSVERPDGSNFTLKIRSTKLEDSAMYFCALGDRSNSPLHFGNGTRLTVT.

The chain uses TRBV12-3 or TRBV12-4 and TRBJ1-5; D gene ambiguous. V gave up 10 bases and J gave up 2 bases, with 12 bases separating them. The CDR3 is 13 residues long. Written as DNA, the CDR3 is TGTGCCACCAGCCCCGGGGGCAATCAGCCCCAGCATTTT. Protein: CATSPGGNQPQHF.

V and J are TRBV20-1 and TRBJ2-2; maybe TRBD2 (7 bases). This CDR3 has 14 amino acids. The germline V gene has CDR1 DFQATT and CDR2 SNEGSKA (reference sequence). The V gene lost 3 bases and the J gene lost 5 bases, with 13 bases spanning the gap. CDR3 in DNA: TGCAGTGCTAGTAGGGGGGGTAATACCGGGGAGCTGTTTTTT. Encoded protein: CSASRGGNTGELFF.

This clone appeared once. This chain joins TRBV3-1 (or the pseudogene TRBV3-2) and TRBJ1-3, with D maybe TRBD1 (5 bases). V was cut by 0 bases and J by 4 bases, with 7 bases left in between. The germline V gene encodes CDR1 LGHDT and CDR2 YNNKEL (reference sequence). This CDR3 contains 14 residues. The CDR3 protein is CASSQDNRGNTIYF. The CDR3 nucleotides read TGTGCCAGCAGCCAAGATAACAGGGGAAACACCATATATTTT.

This rearrangement joins TRBV11-2 to TRBJ2-1, with a tentative D call TRBD1 (7 bases). The CDR3 covers 19 residues. V lost 1 base and J 2 bases, leaving 21 bases between the germline ends. Per germline, CDR1 SGHAT and CDR2 FQNNGV. The CDR3 reads CASSLGAGFETGPYNEQFF. The CDR3 nucleotides read TGTGCCAGCAGCTTAGGGGCGGGGTTCGAGACAGGGCCCTACAATGAGCAGTTCTTC.

This sequence joins TRBV3-1 (or the pseudogene TRBV3-2) and TRBJ1-1; D is perhaps TRBD1 (6 bases). Per germline, CDR1 LGHDT and CDR2 YNNKEL (reference sequence). The CDR3 runs to 16 residues. Trimming cost V 1 base and J 0 bases, with 12 bases left between them. CDR3 sequence reads: CASSQGGGDMNTEAFF. The CDR3 nucleotides are TGTGCCAGCAGCCAAGGAGGGGGGGACATGAACACTGAAGCTTTCTTT.